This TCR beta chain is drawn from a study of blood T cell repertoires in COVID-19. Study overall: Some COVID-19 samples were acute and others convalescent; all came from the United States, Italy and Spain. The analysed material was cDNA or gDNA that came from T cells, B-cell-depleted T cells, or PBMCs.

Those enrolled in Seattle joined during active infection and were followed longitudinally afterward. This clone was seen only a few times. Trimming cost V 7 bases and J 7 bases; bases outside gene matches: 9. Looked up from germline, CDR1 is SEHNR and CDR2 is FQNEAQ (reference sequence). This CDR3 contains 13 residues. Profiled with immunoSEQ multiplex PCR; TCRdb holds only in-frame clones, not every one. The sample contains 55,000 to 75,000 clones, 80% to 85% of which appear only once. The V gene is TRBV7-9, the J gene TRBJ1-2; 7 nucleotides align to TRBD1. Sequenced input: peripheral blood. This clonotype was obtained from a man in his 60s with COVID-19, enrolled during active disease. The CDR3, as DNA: TGTGCCAGCAACCCCGGAGGGGGCAGTGGCTACACCTTC. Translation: CASNPGGGSGYTF.